This TCR beta chain was sequenced during a study of blood T cell repertoires in COVID-19. Overall study: Acute-phase and convalescent COVID-19 samples originated in the United States, Italy and Spain. PBMCs, B-cell-depleted T cells, or T cells were the source of the cDNA or gDNA that made up the material.

All recovered Cohort 3 donors got two negative PCRs, got clearance, or saw symptom resolution. Clones were sequenced by immunoSEQ multiplex PCR, and TCRdb holds only the in-frame ones, with some missing. The sample yields about 140,000 clones, about 82% seen once. The CDR3 runs 15 residues. CDR1 SQVTM and CDR2 ANQGSEA come from the germline V gene. V was shortened by 8 bases and J by 3 bases, with 19 bases between the two germline ends. The source of this sequence is a woman aged 40 to 50 who had recovered from COVID-19. The chain carries TRBV29-1 and TRBJ2-2; the D gene is possibly TRBD1 (6 bases). The sequencing input was PBMCs or T cells enriched from blood (not recorded which). In DNA form, the CDR3 reads TGCAGCATCCGGGACACCCGGCTGGACACCGGGGAGCTGTTTTTT. Translation gives CSIRDTRLDTGELFF.